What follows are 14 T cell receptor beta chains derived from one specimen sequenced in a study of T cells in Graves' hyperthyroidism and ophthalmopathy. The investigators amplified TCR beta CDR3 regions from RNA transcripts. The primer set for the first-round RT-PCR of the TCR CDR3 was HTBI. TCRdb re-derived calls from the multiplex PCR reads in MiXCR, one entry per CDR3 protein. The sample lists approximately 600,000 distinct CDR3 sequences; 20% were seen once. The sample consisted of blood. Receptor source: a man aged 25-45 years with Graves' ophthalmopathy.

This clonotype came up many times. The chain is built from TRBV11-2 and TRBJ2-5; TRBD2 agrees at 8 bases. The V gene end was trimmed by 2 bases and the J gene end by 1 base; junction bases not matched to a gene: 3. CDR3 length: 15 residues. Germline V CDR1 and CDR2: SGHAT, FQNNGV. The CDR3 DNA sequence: TGTGCCAGCAGCTTACTCGGGACTAGCCAAGAGACCCAGTACTTC. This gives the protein CASSLLGTSQETQYF.

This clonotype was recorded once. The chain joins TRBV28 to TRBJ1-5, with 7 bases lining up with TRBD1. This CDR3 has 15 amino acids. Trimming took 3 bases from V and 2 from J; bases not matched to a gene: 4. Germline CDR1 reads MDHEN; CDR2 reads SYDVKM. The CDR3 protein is CASSFQGTGNQPQHF. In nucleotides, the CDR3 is TGTGCCAGCAGTTTTCAGGGGACAGGCAATCAGCCCCAGCATTTT.

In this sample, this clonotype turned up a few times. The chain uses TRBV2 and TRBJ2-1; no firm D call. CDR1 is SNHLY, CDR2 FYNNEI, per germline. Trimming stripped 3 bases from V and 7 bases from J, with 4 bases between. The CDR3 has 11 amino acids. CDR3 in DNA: TGTGCCAGCAGTGACTTGAATGAGCAGTTCTTC. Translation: CASSDLNEQFF.

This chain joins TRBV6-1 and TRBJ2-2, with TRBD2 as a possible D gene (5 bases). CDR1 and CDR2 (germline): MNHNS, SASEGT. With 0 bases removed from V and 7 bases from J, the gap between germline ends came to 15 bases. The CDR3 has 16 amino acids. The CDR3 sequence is CASSEALDSRSGELFF. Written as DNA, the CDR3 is TGTGCCAGCAGTGAAGCCCTGGACTCCCGCAGCGGGGAGCTGTTTTTT.

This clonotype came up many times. CDR3 amino acids: CASSPRTGSNQPQHF. Written as DNA, the CDR3 is TGCGCCAGCAGCCCCCGGACAGGGAGCAATCAGCCCCAGCATTTT. V gene TRBV5-1 combines with J gene TRBJ1-5; 8 bases line up with TRBD1. The junction had 4 bases not matched to a gene; V was cut back by 4 bases and J by 1 base. The CDR3 runs 15 residues. Germline V lookup: CDR1 SGHRS, CDR2 YFSETQ. Combining the CDR3 with reference TRBV5-1 and TRBJ1-5 gives the whole variable domain KAGVTQTPRYLIKTRGQQVTLSCSPISGHRSVSWYQQTPGQGLQFLFEYFSETQRNKGNFPGRFSGRQFSNSRSEMNVSTLELGDSALYLCASSPRTGSNQPQHFGDGTRLSIL.

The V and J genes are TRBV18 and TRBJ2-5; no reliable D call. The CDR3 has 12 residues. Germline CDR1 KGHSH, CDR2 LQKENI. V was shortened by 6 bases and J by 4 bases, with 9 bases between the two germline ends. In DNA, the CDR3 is TGTGCCAGCTCTACCACCGGAGAGACCCAGTACTTC. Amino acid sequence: CASSTTGETQYF.

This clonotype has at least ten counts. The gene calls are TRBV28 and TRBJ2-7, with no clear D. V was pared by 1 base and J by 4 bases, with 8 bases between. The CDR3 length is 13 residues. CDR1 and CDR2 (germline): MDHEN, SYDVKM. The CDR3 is CASSLSSRYEQYF. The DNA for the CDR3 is TGTGCCAGCAGTTTATCCTCTCGTTACGAGCAGTACTTC.

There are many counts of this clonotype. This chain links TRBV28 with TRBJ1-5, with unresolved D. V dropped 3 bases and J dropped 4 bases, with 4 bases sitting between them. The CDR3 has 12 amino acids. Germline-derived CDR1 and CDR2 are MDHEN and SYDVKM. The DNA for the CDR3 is TGTGCCAGCAGTTTGGAGAATCAGCCCCAGCATTTT. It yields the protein CASSLENQPQHF.

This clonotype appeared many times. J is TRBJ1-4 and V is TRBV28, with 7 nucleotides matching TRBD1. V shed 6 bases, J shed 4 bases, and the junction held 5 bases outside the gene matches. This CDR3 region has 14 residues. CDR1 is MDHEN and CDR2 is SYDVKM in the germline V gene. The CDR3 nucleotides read TGTGCCAGCAGCCTGACAGGGAATAATGAAAAACTGTTTTTT. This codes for CASSLTGNNEKLFF.

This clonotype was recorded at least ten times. CDR3 nucleotides: TGTGCCAGCAGTGGGACTAGCGGGTTCAGCTCCTACGAGCAGTACTTC. Translated, it gives CASSGTSGFSSYEQYF. The genes are TRBV6-1 and TRBJ2-7; 11 bases match TRBD2. This CDR3 region has 16 residues. Trimming took 4 bases from V and 0 from J; bases not matched to a gene: 5. CDR1 and CDR2 (germline): MNHNS, SASEGT.

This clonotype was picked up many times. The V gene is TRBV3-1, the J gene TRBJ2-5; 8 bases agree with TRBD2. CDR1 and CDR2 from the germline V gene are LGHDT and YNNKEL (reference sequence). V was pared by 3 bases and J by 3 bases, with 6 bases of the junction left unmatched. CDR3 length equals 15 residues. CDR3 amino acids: CASSHQGAGEETQYF. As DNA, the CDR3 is TGTGCCAGCAGCCACCAGGGAGCGGGAGAAGAGACCCAGTACTTC.

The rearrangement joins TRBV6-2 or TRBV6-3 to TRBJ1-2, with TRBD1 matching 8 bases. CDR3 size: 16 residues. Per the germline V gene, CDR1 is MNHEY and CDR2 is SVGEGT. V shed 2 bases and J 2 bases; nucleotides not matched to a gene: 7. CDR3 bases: TGTGCCAGCAGTTACGCAGGGGGCCGGTTCAACTATGGCTACACCTTC. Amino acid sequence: CASSYAGGRFNYGYTF.

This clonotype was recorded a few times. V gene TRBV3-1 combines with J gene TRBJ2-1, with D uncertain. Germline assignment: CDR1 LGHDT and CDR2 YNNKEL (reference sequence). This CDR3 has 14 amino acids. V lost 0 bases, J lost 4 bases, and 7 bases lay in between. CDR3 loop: CASSQDVGYNEQFF. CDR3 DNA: TGTGCCAGCAGCCAAGATGTAGGATACAATGAGCAGTTCTTC.

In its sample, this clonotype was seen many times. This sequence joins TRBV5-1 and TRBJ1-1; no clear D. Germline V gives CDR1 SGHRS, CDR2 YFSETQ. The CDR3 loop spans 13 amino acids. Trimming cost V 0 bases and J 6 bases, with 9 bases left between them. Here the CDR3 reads CASSLAAGAEAFF. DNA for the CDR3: TGCGCCAGCAGCTTGGCCGCGGGCGCTGAAGCTTTCTTT.